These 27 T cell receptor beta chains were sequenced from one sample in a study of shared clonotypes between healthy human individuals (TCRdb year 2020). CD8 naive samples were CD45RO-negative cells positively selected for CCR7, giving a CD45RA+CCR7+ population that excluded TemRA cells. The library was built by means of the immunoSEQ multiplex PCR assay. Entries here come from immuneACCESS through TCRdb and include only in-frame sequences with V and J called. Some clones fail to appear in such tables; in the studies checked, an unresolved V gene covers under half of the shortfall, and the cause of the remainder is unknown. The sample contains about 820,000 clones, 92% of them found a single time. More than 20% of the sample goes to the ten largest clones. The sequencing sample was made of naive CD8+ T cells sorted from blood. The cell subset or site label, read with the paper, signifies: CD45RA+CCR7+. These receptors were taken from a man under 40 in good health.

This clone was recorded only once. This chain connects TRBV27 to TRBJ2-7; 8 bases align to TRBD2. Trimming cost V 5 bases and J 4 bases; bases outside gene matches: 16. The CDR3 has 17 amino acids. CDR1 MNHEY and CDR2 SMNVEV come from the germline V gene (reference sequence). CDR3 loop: CASSPIHQRELGYEQYF. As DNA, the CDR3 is TGTGCCAGCAGTCCGATACACCAGCGGGAGCTAGGGTACGAGCAGTACTTC.

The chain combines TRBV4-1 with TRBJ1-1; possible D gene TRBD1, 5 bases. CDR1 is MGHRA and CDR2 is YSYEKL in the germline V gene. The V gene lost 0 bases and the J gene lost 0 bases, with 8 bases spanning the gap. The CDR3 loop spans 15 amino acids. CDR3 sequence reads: CASSQEGPLNTEAFF. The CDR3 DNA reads TGCGCCAGCAGCCAAGAGGGACCATTGAACACTGAAGCTTTCTTT.

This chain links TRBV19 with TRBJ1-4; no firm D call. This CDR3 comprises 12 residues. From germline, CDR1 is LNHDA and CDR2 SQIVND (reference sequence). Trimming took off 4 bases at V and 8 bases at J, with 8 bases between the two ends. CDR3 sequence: CASSTLGEKLFF. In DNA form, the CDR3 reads TGTGCCAGTAGTACTTTAGGGGAAAAACTGTTTTTT.

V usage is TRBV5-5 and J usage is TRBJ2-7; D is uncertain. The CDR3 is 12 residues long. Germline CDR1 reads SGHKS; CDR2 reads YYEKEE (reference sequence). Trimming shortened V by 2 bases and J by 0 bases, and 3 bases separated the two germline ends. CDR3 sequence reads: CASSFSSYEQYF. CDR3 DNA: TGTGCCAGCAGCTTTAGCTCCTACGAGCAGTACTTC.

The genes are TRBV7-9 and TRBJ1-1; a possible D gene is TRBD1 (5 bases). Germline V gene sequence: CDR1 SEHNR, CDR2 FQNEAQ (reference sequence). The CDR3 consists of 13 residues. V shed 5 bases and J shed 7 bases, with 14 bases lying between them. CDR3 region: CASSKGLDGEAFF. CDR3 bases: TGTGCCAGCAGCAAGGGGCTGGACGGTGAAGCTTTCTTT.

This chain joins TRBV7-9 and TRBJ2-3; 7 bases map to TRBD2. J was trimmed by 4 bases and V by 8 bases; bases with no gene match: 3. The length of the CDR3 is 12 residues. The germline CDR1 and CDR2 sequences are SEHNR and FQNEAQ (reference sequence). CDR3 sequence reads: CASGRVADTQYF. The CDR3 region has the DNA TGTGCCAGCGGGAGGGTTGCAGATACGCAGTATTTT.

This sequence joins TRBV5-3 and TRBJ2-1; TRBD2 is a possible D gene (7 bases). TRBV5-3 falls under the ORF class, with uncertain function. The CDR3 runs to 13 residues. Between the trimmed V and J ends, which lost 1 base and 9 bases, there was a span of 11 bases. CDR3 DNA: TGTGCCAGAAGCTTGAAGGGGGGGAGTGAGCAGTTCTTC. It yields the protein CARSLKGGSEQFF.

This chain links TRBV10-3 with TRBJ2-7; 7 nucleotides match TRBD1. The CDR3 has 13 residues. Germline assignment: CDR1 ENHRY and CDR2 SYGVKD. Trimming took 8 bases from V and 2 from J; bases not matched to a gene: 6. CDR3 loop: CAIRDRSTYEQYF. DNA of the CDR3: TGTGCCATCCGGGACAGATCCACCTACGAGCAGTACTTC.

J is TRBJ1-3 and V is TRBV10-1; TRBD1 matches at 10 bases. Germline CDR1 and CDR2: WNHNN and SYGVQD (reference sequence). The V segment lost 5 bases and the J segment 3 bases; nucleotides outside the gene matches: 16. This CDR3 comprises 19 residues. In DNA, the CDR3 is TGCGCCAGCAGTCAGACGGGACAGGGGCTCTTGCCTCGTGGAAACACCATATATTTT. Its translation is CASSQTGQGLLPRGNTIYF.

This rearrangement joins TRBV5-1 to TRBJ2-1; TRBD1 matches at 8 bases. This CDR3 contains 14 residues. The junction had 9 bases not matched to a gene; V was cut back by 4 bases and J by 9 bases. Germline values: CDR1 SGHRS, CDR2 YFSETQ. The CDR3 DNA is TGCGCCAGCAGCCCCGGACAGGGTCTAGGTGAGCAGTTCTTC. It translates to CASSPGQGLGEQFF. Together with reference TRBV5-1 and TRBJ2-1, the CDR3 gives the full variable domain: KAGVTQTPRYLIKTRGQQVTLSCSPISGHRSVSWYQQTPGQGLQFLFEYFSETQRNKGNFPGRFSGRQFSNSRSEMNVSTLELGDSALYLCASSPGQGLGEQFFGPGTRLTVL.

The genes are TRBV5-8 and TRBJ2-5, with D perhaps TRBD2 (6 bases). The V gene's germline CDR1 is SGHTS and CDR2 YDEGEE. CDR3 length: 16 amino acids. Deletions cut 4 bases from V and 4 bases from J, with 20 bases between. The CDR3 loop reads CASSGSSVPGRETQYF. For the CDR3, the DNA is TGTGCCAGCAGCGGGTCTAGCGTCCCGGGTCGAGAGACCCAGTACTTC.

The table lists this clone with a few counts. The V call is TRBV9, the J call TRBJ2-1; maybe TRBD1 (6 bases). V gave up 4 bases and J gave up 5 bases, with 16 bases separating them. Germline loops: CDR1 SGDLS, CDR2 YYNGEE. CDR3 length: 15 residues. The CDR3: CASSMNRDNNNEQFF. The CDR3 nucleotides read TGTGCCAGCAGCATGAACCGGGACAATAACAATGAGCAGTTCTTC.

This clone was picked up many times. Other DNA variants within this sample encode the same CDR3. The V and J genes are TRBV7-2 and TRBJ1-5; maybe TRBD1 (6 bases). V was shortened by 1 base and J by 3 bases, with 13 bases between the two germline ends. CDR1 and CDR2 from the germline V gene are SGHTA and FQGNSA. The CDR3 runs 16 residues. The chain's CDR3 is CASSLVGQGINQPQHF. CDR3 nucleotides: TGTGCCAGCAGCTTAGTAGGGCAGGGGATCAATCAGCCCCAGCATTTT.

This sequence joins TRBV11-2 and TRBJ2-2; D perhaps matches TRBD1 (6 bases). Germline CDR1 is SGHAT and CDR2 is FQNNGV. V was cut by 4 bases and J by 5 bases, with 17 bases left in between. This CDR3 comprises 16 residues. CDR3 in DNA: TGTGCCAGCAGCTCAACGACCGGGACAAATACCGGGGAGCTGTTTTTT. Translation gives CASSSTTGTNTGELFF.

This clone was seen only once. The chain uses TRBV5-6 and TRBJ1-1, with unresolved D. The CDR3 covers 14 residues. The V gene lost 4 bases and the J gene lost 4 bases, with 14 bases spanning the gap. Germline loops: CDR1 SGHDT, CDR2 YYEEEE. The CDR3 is CASSLAGLLTEAFF. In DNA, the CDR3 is TGTGCCAGCAGCCTCGCCGGACTGCTCACTGAAGCTTTCTTT.

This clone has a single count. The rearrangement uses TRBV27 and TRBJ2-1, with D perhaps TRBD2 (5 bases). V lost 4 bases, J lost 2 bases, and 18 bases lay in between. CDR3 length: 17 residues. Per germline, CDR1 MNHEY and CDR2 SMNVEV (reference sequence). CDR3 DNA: TGTGCCAGCAGTTCCCCCGGACTGACCGACACCTACAATGAGCAGTTCTTC. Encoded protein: CASSSPGLTDTYNEQFF.

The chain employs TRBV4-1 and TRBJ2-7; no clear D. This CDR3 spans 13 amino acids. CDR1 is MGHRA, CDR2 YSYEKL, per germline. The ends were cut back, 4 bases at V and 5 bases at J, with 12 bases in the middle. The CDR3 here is CASSPNIKDEQYF. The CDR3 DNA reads TGCGCCAGCAGCCCTAATATAAAGGACGAGCAGTACTTC.

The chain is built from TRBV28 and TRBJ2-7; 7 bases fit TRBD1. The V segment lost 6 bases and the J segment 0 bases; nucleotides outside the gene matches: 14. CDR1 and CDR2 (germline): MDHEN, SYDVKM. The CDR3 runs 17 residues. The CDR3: CASRYGTAIRSSYEQYF. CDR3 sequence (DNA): TGTGCCAGCAGATATGGGACAGCCATTAGGAGCTCCTACGAGCAGTACTTC.

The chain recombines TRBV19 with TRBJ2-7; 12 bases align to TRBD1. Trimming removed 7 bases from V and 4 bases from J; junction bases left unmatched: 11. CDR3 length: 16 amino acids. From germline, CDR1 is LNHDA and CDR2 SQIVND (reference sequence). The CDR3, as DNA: TGTGCCAGTAATCAACGGGGACAGGGGGCCGGTTACGAGCAGTACTTC. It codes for CASNQRGQGAGYEQYF.

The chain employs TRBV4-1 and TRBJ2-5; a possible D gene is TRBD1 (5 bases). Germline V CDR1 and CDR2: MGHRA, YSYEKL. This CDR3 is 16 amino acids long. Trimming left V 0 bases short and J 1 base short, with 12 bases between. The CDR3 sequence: CASSQEGRQSQETQYF. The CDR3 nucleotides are TGCGCCAGCAGCCAAGAGGGTCGACAGTCCCAAGAGACCCAGTACTTC.

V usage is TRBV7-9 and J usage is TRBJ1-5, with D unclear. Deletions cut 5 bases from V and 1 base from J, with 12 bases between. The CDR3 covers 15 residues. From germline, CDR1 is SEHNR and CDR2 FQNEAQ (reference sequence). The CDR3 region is CASSPWTGSNQPQHF. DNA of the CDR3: TGTGCCAGCAGCCCGTGGACCGGGAGCAATCAGCCCCAGCATTTT.

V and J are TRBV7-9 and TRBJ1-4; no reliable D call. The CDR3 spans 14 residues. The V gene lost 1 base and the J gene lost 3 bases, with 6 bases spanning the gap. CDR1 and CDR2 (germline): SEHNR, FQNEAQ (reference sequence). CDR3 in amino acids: CASSLGGANEKLFF. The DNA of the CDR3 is TGTGCCAGCAGCTTAGGGGGAGCTAATGAAAAACTGTTTTTT.

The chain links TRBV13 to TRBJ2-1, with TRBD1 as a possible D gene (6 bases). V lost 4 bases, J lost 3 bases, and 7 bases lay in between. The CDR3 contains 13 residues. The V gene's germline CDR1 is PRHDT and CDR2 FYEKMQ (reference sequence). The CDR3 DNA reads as TGTGCCAGCAGCTCGGACAGCTACAATGAGCAGTTCTTC. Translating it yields CASSSDSYNEQFF.

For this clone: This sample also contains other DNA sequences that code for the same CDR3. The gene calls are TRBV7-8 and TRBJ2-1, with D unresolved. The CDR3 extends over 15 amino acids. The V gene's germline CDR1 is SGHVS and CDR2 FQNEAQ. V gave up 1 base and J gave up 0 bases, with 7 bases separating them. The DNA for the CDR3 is TGTGCCAGCAGCTTAGGAGTTAGCTCCTACAATGAGCAGTTCTTC. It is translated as CASSLGVSSYNEQFF.

The CDR3: CASSRFQGGSYNEQFF. DNA of the CDR3: TGTGCCAGCAGCAGATTCCAGGGGGGCTCCTACAATGAGCAGTTCTTC. This chain links TRBV7-9 with TRBJ2-1; weak D call: TRBD1 (7 bases). V lost 5 bases to trimming and J lost 0 bases, with 14 bases between them. The CDR3 extends over 16 amino acids. The germline V gene has CDR1 SEHNR and CDR2 FQNEAQ (reference sequence).

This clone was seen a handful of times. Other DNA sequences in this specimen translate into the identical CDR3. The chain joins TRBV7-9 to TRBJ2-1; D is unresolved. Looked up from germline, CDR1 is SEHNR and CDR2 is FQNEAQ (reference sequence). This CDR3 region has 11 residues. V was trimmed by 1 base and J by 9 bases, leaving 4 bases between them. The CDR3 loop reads CASSLGPEQFF. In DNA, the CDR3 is TGTGCCAGCAGCTTAGGGCCTGAGCAGTTCTTC.

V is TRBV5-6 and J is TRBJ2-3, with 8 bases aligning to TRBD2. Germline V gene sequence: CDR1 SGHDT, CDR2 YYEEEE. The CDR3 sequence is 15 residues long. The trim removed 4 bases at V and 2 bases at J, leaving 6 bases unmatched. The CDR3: CASSPVLAATDTQYF. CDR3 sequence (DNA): TGTGCCAGCAGCCCTGTACTAGCGGCCACAGATACGCAGTATTTT.